Below, one T cell receptor (beta chain) is given with its context. This clone has only a few counts. Its antigen has not been determined. No much larger clone is present one base from it, and per-base qualities are unavailable. This specimen belongs to a study of beta chain features in type 1 diabetes (dated by TCRdb to 2016 to 2018). Regarding the study in general: Mean age, gender distribution, total cell number and subset yield were not different between patients and healthy donors. The study compared the TCRB repertoires of sorted circulating CD4+ T cell subsets in recently diagnosed type 1 diabetes patients with those in matched healthy donors. Naive and central memory subsets were obtained from all 30 or so donors, but regulatory and stem cell-like memory subsets were isolated from only 8 patients and about 8 healthy donors. Across all samples, about 110 million sorted cells were examined, and cell number per subset correlated strongly with RNA yield. The paper's findings and limits, for the study overall: Fewer insertions and more nucleotide deletions at VDJ recombination sites were observed in patients with type 1 diabetes, implying thymic rearrangement abnormalities. Naive, central memory and regulatory TCRB repertoires appeared to be more similar among patients than among healthy donors. Because cDNA was sequenced instead of genomic DNA, highly expressing activated cells could be over-represented, though the groups showed no difference in activation or CD3 levels. HLA sub-analyses involved small numbers of individuals, so any influence of HLA type on TCRB rearrangement remained unresolved. Shorter templates might have been favored by PCR, but patient and control samples were amplified and corrected together, so both groups would have been affected equally by any skew. In all four CD4+ subsets, TCRB CDR3 length was moderately but significantly shorter in type 1 diabetes patients.

From each donor, a single peripheral blood sample of around 0.12 L on average was drawn into heparinised tubes. A BD FACSAria II was used to sort naive, central memory, regulatory and stem cell-like memory CD4+ T cells with a panel that included CD45RO, CCR7, CD25, CD127, CD95 and CD27. Every sorted population had a purity above 95%. PBMCs were isolated right away by Lymphoprep density gradient centrifugation and were stained directly, without culture. So that batch effects would be minimized, each experiment stained and sorted samples in pairs, pairing one healthy donor with one patient. Inclusive of the bounding cysteine and phenylalanine, the CDR3 is 12 residues long. Only the CDR3 portion is preserved as DNA: 36 bases, with reading frame beginning at the first base. V sheds 2 bases and J sheds 5 bases, leaving 6 bases between their ends. For CDR1 and CDR2, the germline V gene lists SNHLY and FYNNEI.

The High Capacity cDNA Reverse Transcription Kit was used to reverse transcribe all of the isolated RNA, meaning that expressed TCRB transcripts were what got sequenced. Naive, central memory and regulatory T cell samples underwent deep immunoSEQ sequencing, averaging about 3.5 million total reads per sample. Sorted cells were lysed in RLT buffer, and RNA was extracted using DNase-treated RNeasy Micro or Mini kits according to cell number. Each cell subset was processed on its own to prevent cross-contamination, while patient and healthy donor samples were processed together. TCRB sequences were amplified from cDNA with the immunoSEQ multiplex PCR, producing 87-bp fragments spanning the CDR3 region. Amplicons were sequenced on the Illumina HiSeq platform. The study's own analysis went as follows. PCR bias was computationally corrected using synthetic template baselines, reads within Hamming distance 2 were collapsed, and singletons that could not be merged were discarded. Reads were aligned to IMGT to assign V, D and J genes, CDR3 length, and insertions or deletions at six rearrangement sites. Within each subset, clonotype counts were normalized to sorted cell number, after which true diversity and Gini coefficients were computed with the tcR R package. The overlap coefficient, calculated on TCRB nucleotide sequences, was used to quantify repertoire sharing. Drawn from immuneACCESS, this table holds only the in-frame rearrangements with V and J called that TCRdb kept. Clones are partly lost; checked studies trace under half to an unresolved V gene and leave the rest unexplained. The V and J calls and clone size were taken over from that table, and D and trimming were inferred from the DNA. Recorded for this sample are 100,000 to 150,000 clones; approximately 15% of them occurred a single time. The ten largest clones add up to 2.6% of the sample.

The rearrangement joined TRBV2 to TRBJ2-5; the D gene cannot be resolved reliably. Sequences were obtained from central memory CD4+ T cells from blood. The sequence came from a man between 18 and 35 years old with type 1 diabetes. The DNA reads as follows: TGTGCCAGCAGTGAATGGGTGGAGACCCAGTACTTC. Its translation reads: CASSEWVETQYF.